This T cell receptor (beta chain) came from a study of PD-L1 blockade in urothelial cancer (dated by TCRdb to about 2017). With respect to the entire study: Therapy was started in 2014 for all patients, and atezolizumab 1,200 mg was administered intravenously every 3 weeks. Blood samples were analyzed 3 weeks after the start of treatment (second dose) and 6 weeks after the start of treatment. Durable clinical benefit was defined as a progression-free survival longer than 6 months, and TCR features were additionally tested against progression-free survival and overall survival. About 10 patients achieved durable clinical benefit and approximately 20 did not. An ECOG performance status of 0 or 1 was recorded for the patients, and 0 to 3 prior chemotherapy regimens had been received by the patients. Blood samples gave a median of around 130,000 T cells and 77,000 or so unique TCRs, with a median clonality of 0.080. The study was an exploratory multi-omic analysis of somatic, immune and clinical correlates of response to PD-L1 blockade with atezolizumab in urothelial cancer. Pretreatment blood TCR-seq was available for nearly 30 patients, at least one posttreatment blood collection was obtained for some 24 patients, and tumor TCR-seq was available for some 24 patients. About 90% of the 29 patients were identified as males with urothelial cancer of bladder origin, and a prior smoking history was reported by 18 of 29 patients. In the same patients, whole exome sequencing and RNA sequencing of pretreatment tumors were performed in addition to TCR sequencing. Pretreatment tumor samples and matched peripheral blood, collected serially before and after atezolizumab treatment, underwent TCR sequencing. Beyond this particular receptor, the publication reports: Because the sample size was small (n ≈ 27) and many exploratory analyses were performed, the results are intended to be hypothesis-generating. Patients with durable benefit showed greater expansion of tumor-associated TCR clones in peripheral blood 3 weeks after starting treatment (n ≈ 20, p = 0.022). Improved progression-free and overall survival was associated with having pretreatment peripheral blood TCR clonality below the median.

Each PCR received spiked-in synthetic TCR analog templates so that absolute template abundance could be estimated from read counts. TCRbeta CDR3 regions were amplified from genomic DNA with bias-controlled V and J gene primers using the immunoSEQ assay. Rearranged TCRbeta segments were sequenced at approximately 20X coverage. The published analysis was carried out like this. Clustering was used to correct sequencing errors, and CDR3s were annotated against IMGT to assign V, D and J genes. Downstream analyses used only productive TCRbeta rearrangements, leaving out any out-of-frame or stop-codon sequences. Clonality was calculated as one minus the Shannon entropy normalized by the log of the number of unique productive sequences. Clones differing between time points or between blood and tumor were identified by Fisher's exact test with Benjamini-Hochberg correction at adjusted p below 0.01. TCRdb carries this immuneACCESS record with in-frame sequences only. Its versions omit some clonotypes, under half of them owing to an unresolved V gene in the studies checked, with the rest unexplained. The V and J calls and clone size were taken over from that table, and D and trimming were inferred from the DNA. For this sample there are about 53,000 clones; approximately 90% appear just once. In total, the top ten clones hold approximately 14% of the sample.

Only one count was recorded for this clone. The antigen it binds to is not known. No much larger clone exists at a distance of one base, and base qualities are not known. Counted from cysteine to phenylalanine, this CDR3 has 14 amino acids. The DNA shown is the 42-base CDR3, in frame from base 1. CDR1 and CDR2 were assigned from the germline V gene as SNHLY and FYNNEI. V is pared back by 1 base and J by 2 bases, with 9 bases lying between the germline termini. The meaning of the sample's time point label: pretreatment peripheral blood. The cohort comprised 30 or so patients with locally advanced or metastatic urothelial carcinoma treated at Memorial Sloan Kettering on a trial protocol. Peripheral blood mononuclear cells were collected pretreatment and during treatment, with between 1 and 8 total time points obtained per patient. The Qiagen DNeasy Blood extraction kit was used to purify genomic DNA from total PBMCs and from tumor samples. PBMCs were collected pretreatment and during treatment, and were isolated and stored as previously described.

The V gene is TRBV2 and the J gene is TRBJ2-7; the D gene is unclear. The receptor was isolated from an older woman with urothelial cancer. This specimen consisted of PBMCs, obtained around atezolizumab (anti-PD-L1) treatment. The CDR3 region reads CASSEGTVTYEQYF. The base sequence is TGTGCCAGCAGTGAAGGAACAGTTACCTACGAGCAGTACTTC.